This TCR beta chain was sequenced in a study of brain metastases from non-small cell lung cancer. TCRdb's copy holds only in-frame clones and misses some; the assay was immunoSEQ multiplex PCR. The sample yields 1,400 or so clones, approximately 83% seen once. The CDR3 has 14 amino acids. The germline gives CDR1 SGHDT, CDR2 YYEEEE. V dropped 0 bases and J dropped 5 bases, with 11 bases sitting between them. The chain is built from TRBV5-6 and TRBJ2-5; weak D call: TRBD2 (6 bases). The sequenced material came from tumor-adjacent normal tissue. The TCR originated in a donor older than 35 with non-small cell lung cancer. DNA of the CDR3: TGTGCCAGCAGCTTGGGTGCAGGGAGGGAGACCCAGTACTTC. Residues: CASSLGAGRETQYF.